The clone carrying this T cell receptor (beta chain) has a count of ten or more. Its antigen is currently unknown. Trimming left V 0 bases short and J 5 bases short, with 13 bases between. This CDR3 has 14 residues. Per germline, CDR1 DFQATT and CDR2 SNEGSKA (reference sequence). 5'RACE primed from the constant segment yielded TCR alpha and TCR beta cDNA libraries bearing sample barcodes and UMIs. TCRdb recomputed calls from the 5' RACE reads with MiXCR, one row per CDR3 protein. The top ten clones hold approximately 8.4% of a sample with about 560,000 distinct CDR3 sequences, roughly 20% of them seen once. This entry is derived from a study of T-cell memory formation after mild COVID-19. Study details: TCR clusters were mostly confined to one donor each. Study findings and constraints: Researchers found some responding clones in pre-infection memory, a sign that cross-reactive memory joined. Contracting clones localized mainly to CM and EM when CD4+ and mainly to EMRA when CD8+.

The chain links TRBV20-1 to TRBJ1-1; tentative D call: TRBD1 (5 bases). This receptor was identified in an adult woman who had mild COVID-19 (a few samples of this study predate the infection). Cell type and time point are not known. The material sequenced was PBMCs or a T cell subset sorted from them (not recorded which). The CDR3 region has the DNA TGCAGTGCTAGAGATGGGGGGACGGGAACTGAAGCTTTCTTT. This encodes CSARDGGTGTEAFF.